The TCR beta chain described here comes from a study of T cells after yellow fever vaccination. As for the study in general: Low-cell-number fractions were prepared with SMART-Seq v4 Ultra Low Input. General observations from the study: Among primary-vaccination clones, most reappeared after the booster, at 95% to 96% for CD4 and around 91% for CD8. Highly abundant clonotypes carried over from the bulk population could end up in FACS-sorted repertoires as contaminants.

In this sample, this clonotype turned up many times. Antigen specificity is unknown. Making TCR cDNA involved 5'RACE template switching, which added UMIs and a universal primer site. TCRdb used MiXCR to reprocess the 5' RACE reads, holding one entry per CDR3 protein. The sample includes some 500,000 distinct CDR3 sequences, roughly 14% of them seen just once. CDR1 is LGHNA, CDR2 YSLEER, per germline. The ends were cut back, 1 base at V and 3 bases at J, with 7 bases in the middle. This CDR3 has 13 amino acids. The sample was PBMCs, taken on the day of the yellow fever booster vaccination. The sequence was collected from a young man who received the YFV17D yellow fever vaccine. The chain carries TRBV4-3 and TRBJ2-7; maybe TRBD2 (5 bases). The CDR3 sequence is CASSQVRGYEQYF. The CDR3 DNA reads as TGCGCCAGCAGCCAAGTACGGGGCTACGAGCAGTACTTC.